This T cell receptor (beta chain) was found in a study of cytomegalovirus exposure and HLA in healthy donors. Study-level findings and limits: A few CMV-associated chains proved CMV antigen-specific in vitro. Rare sequences made up most TCRs, while some public TCRs were found in many donors. V- and J-gene trimming in TCR beta was tied to a missense DCLRE1C variant by an analysis performed later.

Per germline, CDR1 LGHNA and CDR2 YNFKEQ. The CDR3 spans 14 residues. The V end was cut by 5 bases, the J end by 0 bases, with 11 bases between. Details on this clone: Antigen: not known.

PCR primers comprised 60 Vbeta and 13 Jbeta primers. Using immunoSEQ multiplex PCR, the repertoire was profiled, and TCRdb retains in-frame clones only, with some absent. This sample has some 110,000 clones, with around 61% found just once. The clonotype originates from a woman in her 30s in good health and CMV-seronegative. The V gene is TRBV4-2, the J gene TRBJ2-7; no reliable D call. Specimen: PBMCs. CDR3 residues: CASSSTAGSYEQYF. The CDR3 region has the DNA TGTGCCAGCAGCTCTACCGCCGGCTCCTACGAGCAGTACTTC.